A selection of T cell receptor beta chains follows, all from one sample in a study of glioma-infiltrating T cells after dendritic cell vaccination. Assay used: immunoSEQ multiplex PCR; TCRdb lists only in-frame clones, some missing. The table shows about 90,000 clones, with about 83% occurring only once. The source was blood, collected before dendritic cell vaccination. These receptor sequences come from a human donor with glioblastoma. The CDR3 runs from the conserved cysteine through the conserved F or W.

CASRGGTKASYEQYF	TRBV2
CASSSRTSGGLLSSPGNEQFF	TRBV9
CASSALAGGPGETQYF	TRBV5-1
CASSPNGGSSYNEQFF	TRBV5-6
CASSSYLGVGYGYTF	TRBV5-1
CASSLGTGGWEAFF	TRBV5-1
CASSENLAGFSGYF	TRBV2
CASGLRRQSSYNEQFF	TRBV12-5
CAWSWGLAGATGELFF	TRBV30
CASSLTGKFNEQYF	TRBV7-9
CASSYSRPDTGELFF	TRBV6-6
CASSLGGTWENTIYF	TRBV7-6
CSARVSTGELFF	TRBV29-1
CASSQTTSGNDEQYF	TRBV4-3
CASSEVGGSNYNEQFF	TRBV6-1
CASSIEGSSQPQHF	TRBV19
CASSLRREFPDTQYF	TRBV7-3
CASRESGLPYNEQFF	TRBV6-1
CASSARDFPENEQYF	TRBV5-1
CASSESSAGGGTEAFF	TRBV6-1
CASSVRQAVYNEQFF	TRBV9
CASSPPGGDRRNTIYF	TRBV9
CASSDSGIGGAGELFF	TRBV6-4
CASSGTDVNTEAFF	TRBV27
CASSPVTGEYTEAFF	TRBV18
CASRTSGNTGELFF	TRBV19
CASSWPAGQGYEQYF	TRBV2
CASSRMRGGTGELFF	TRBV11-3
CASSPPSRTAYEQYF	TRBV18
CASSFRGFGSYNEQFF	TRBV7-6
CASSSGGAGANVLTF	TRBV27
CSASVRDEQFF	TRBV20-1
CASSERFNEKLFF	TRBV6-1
CAWSVLGTGWREQYF	TRBV30
CASSQNRGSGNQPQHF	TRBV4-1
CASSRQGVTDTQYF	TRBV7-6
CASGVWGGRSTDTQYF	TRBV21-1
CASSLGQGRGYTF	TRBV2
CASSVQGVPYEQYF	TRBV9
CASSVGTDSGNTIYF	TRBV9
CASSVSIEQFF	TRBV6-6
CASSLEGEQYF	TRBV5-6
CASSILDRPNYGYTF	TRBV19
CASSASGGHEQYF	TRBV9
CASRDRANTEAFF	TRBV6-5
CASSLSRGRNTIYF	TRBV27
CASSLMPGTDTQYF	TRBV7-9
CAWSTVGSVGEQFF	TRBV30
CASSPGTDEAFF	TRBV18
CASSSRLSNQPQHF	TRBV6-5